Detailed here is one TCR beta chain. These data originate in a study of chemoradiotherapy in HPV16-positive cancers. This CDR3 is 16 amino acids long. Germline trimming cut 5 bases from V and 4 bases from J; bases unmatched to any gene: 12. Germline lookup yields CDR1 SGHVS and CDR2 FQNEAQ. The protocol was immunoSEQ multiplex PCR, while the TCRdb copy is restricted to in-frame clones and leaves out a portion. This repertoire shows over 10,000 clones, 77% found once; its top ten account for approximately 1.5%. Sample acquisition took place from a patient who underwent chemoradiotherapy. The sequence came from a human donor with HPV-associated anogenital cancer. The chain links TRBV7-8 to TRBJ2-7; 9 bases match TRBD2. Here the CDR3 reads CASSTGVTSGAYEQYF. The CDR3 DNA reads TGTGCCAGCAGCACAGGGGTGACTAGCGGAGCTTACGAGCAGTACTTC.